This T cell receptor (beta chain) is drawn from a study of cytotoxic CD8 clonotypes in ibrutinib-treated CLL. The data were produced by immunoSEQ multiplex PCR, yet TCRdb's version contains in-frame clones alone and is incomplete. In the table there are some 140,000 clones, 85% to 95% of which are singletons. About this clone: Its cognate antigen is unknown.

Extraction of around 2 micrograms of genomic DNA from cryopreserved PBMCs supplied material for TCR beta libraries. The study, taken as a whole, reports: At ibrutinib response, clonality increased, and at progression it declined back toward baseline.

This TCR derives from a human donor with chronic lymphocytic leukemia. The sample here was PBMCs, taken after 12 months of ibrutinib treatment.

CDR3 DNA: TGTGCCAGCAGTTACAGGGGGCCGGAGACCCAGTACTTC. Translation gives CASSYRGPETQYF. The chain joins TRBV9 to TRBJ2-5, with 9 nucleotides matching TRBD1. The CDR3 length is 13 residues. V shed 5 bases, J shed 5 bases, and the junction held 4 bases outside the gene matches. The germline CDR1 and CDR2 sequences are SGDLS and YYNGEE.